One T cell receptor beta chain is described in this entry. Using a J-beta primer mix together with a sample-barcoded 5' primer, a second PCR was run for about 6 to 11 cycles. TCRdb used MiXCR to reprocess the 5' RACE reads, holding one entry per CDR3 protein. This table holds about 1.5 million distinct CDR3 sequences, 42% found once. These data are taken from a study of blood T cells in healthy people across ages. Germline CDR1 and CDR2: MNHEY and SVGEGT. V was clipped by 7 bases and J by 5 bases, with 11 bases between them. The CDR3 length is 13 residues. Sequencing was done on a sample of blood. The sequence came from a woman under 30 in good health. The rearrangement joins TRBV6-2 or TRBV6-3 to TRBJ2-2, with D tentatively TRBD2 (6 bases). CDR3 DNA sequence: TGTGCCAGCATCCGGGGGTTAACCGGGGAGCTGTTTTTT. The encoded protein is CASIRGLTGELFF.